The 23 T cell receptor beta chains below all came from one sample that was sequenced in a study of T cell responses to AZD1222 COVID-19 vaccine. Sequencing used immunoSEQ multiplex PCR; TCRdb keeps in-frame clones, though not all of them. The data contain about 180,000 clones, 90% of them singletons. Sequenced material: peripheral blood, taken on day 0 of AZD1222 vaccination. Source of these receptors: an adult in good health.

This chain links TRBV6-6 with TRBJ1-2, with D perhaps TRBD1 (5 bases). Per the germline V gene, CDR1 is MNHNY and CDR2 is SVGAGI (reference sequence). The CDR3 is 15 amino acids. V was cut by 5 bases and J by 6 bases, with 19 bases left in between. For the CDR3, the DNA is TGTGCCAGCAGTCTAATTAGGGGCAAGAGGGATGGCTACACCTTC. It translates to CASSLIRGKRDGYTF.

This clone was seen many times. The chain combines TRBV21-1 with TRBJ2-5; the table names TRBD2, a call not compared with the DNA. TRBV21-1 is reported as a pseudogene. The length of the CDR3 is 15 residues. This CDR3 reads CASGGTSGIRVAQYF. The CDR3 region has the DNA TGTGCCAGCGGGGGGACTAGCGGGATTCGGGTGGCCCAGTACTTC.

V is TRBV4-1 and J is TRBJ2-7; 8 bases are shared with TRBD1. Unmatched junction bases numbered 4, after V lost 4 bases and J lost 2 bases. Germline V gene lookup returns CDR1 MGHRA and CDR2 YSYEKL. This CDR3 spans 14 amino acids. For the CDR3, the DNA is TGCGCCAGCAGCCCGGACAGGGTCCCCTACGAGCAGTACTTC. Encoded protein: CASSPDRVPYEQYF.

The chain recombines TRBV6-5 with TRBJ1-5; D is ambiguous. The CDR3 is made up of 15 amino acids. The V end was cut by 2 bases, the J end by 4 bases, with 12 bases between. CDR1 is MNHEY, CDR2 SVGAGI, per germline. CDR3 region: CASSYLPGSNQPQHF. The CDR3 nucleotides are TGTGCCAGCAGTTACCTACCGGGGTCTAATCAGCCCCAGCATTTT.

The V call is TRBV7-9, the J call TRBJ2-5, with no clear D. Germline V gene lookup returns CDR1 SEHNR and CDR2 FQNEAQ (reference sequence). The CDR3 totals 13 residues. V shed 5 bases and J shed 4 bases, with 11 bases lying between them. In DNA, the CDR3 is TGTGCCAGCAGCCTATGGAGTACAGAGACCCAGTACTTC. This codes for CASSLWSTETQYF.

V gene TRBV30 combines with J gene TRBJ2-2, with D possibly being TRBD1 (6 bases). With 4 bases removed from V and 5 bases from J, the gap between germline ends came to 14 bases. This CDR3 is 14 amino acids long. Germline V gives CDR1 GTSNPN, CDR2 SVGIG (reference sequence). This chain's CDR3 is CAWTGDNNTGELFF. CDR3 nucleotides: TGTGCCTGGACAGGGGATAATAATACCGGGGAGCTGTTTTTT.

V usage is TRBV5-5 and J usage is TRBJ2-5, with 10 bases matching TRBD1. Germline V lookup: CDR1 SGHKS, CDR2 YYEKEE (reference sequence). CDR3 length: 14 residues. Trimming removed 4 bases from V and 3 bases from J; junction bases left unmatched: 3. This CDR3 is CASSLGQGEETQYF. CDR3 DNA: TGTGCCAGCAGCCTCGGACAGGGGGAAGAGACCCAGTACTTC.

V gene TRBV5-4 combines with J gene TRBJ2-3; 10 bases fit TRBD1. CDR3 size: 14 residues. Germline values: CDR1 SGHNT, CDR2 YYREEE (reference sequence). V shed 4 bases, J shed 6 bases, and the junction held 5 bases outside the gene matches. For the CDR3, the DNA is TGTGCCAGCAGCGCCGGACAGGGGGGCGATACGCAGTATTTT. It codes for CASSAGQGGDTQYF.

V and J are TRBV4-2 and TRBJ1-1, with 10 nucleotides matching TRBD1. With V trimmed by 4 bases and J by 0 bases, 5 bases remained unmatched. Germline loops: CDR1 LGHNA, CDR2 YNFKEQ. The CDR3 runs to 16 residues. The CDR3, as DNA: TGTGCCAGCAGCCCAGAGGACAGGGGGATGAACACTGAAGCTTTCTTT. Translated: CASSPEDRGMNTEAFF.

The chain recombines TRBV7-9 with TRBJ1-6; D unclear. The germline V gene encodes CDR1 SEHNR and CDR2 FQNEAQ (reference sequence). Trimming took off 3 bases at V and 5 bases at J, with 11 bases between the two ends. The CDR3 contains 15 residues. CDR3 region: CASSFSGLNNSPLHF. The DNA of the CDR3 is TGTGCCAGCAGCTTCAGCGGACTTAATAATTCACCCCTCCACTTT. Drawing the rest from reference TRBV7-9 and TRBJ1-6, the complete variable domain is DTGVSQNPRHKITKRGQNVTFRCDPISEHNRLYWYRQTLGQGPEFLTYFQNEAQLEKSRLLSDRFSAERPKGSFSTLEIQRTEQGDSAMYLCASSFSGLNNSPLHFGNGTRLTVT.

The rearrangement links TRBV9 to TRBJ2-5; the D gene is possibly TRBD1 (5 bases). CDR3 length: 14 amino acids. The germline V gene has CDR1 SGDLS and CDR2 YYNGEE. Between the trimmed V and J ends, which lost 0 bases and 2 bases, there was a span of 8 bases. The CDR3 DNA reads TGTGCCAGCAGCGTAGCGACAGAACAAGAGACCCAGTACTTC. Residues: CASSVATEQETQYF.

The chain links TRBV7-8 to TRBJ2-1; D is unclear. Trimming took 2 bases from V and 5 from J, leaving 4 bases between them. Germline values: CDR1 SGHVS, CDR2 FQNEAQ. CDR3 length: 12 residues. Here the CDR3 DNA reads TGTGCCAGCAGCTTACACGACAATGAGCAGTTCTTC. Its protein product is CASSLHDNEQFF. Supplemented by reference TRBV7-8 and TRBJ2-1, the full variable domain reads GAGVSQSPRYKVAKRGQDVALRCDPISGHVSLFWYQQALGQGPEFLTYFQNEAQLDKSGLPSDRFFAERPEGSVSTLKIQRTQQEDSAVYLCASSLHDNEQFFGPGTRLTVL.

In DNA form, the CDR3 reads TGCGCCAGCAGCTTGGACAGAGGATATAATTCACCCCTCCACTTT. Encoded protein: CASSLDRGYNSPLHF. The chain employs TRBV5-1 and TRBJ1-6; the D is unclear. V was clipped by 0 bases and J by 4 bases, with 8 bases between them. The CDR3 runs to 15 residues. CDR1 is SGHRS, CDR2 YFSETQ, per germline.

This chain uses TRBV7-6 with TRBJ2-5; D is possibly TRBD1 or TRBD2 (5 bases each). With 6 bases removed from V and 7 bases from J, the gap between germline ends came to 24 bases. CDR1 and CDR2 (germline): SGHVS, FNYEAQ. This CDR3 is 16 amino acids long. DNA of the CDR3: TGTGCCAGCAGATCAAATATGGGACGGGCAGAAGGGACCCAGTACTTC. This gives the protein CASRSNMGRAEGTQYF.

DNA for the CDR3: TGTGCCAGCACTTGGCAAGGGAGGGACGAGCAGTACTTC. It encodes CASTWQGRDEQYF. The J gene is TRBJ2-7, the V gene TRBV5-5; 7 bases are shared with TRBD2. J gave up 5 bases and V 6 bases, and 8 bases lay outside the gene matches. Germline V gene data show CDR1 as SGHKS and CDR2 as YYEKEE (reference sequence). The CDR3 is 13 residues long.

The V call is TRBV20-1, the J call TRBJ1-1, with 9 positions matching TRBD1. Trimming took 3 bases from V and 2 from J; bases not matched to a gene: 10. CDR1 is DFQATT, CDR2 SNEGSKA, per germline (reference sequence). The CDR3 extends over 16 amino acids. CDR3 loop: CSASRLGTGLNTEAFF. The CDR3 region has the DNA TGCAGTGCTAGTAGGTTGGGGACAGGGCTTAACACTGAAGCTTTCTTT.

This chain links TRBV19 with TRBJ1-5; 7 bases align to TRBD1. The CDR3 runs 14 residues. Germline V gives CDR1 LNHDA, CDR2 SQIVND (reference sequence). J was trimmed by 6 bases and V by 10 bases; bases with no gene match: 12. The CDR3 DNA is TGTGCCACCAGGGGGGACTCGCCTATTCAGCCCCAGCATTTT. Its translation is CATRGDSPIQPQHF.

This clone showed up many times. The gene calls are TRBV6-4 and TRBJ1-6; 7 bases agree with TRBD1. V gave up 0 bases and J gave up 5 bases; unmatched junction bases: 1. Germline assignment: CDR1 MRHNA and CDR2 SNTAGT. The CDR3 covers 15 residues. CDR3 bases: TGTGCCAGCAGTGACTCAGGGGGCGATAATTCACCCCTCCACTTT. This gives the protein CASSDSGGDNSPLHF.

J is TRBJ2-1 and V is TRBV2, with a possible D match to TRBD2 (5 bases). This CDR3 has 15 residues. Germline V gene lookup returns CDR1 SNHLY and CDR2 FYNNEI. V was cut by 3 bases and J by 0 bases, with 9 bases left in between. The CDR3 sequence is CASSEGGRSYNEQFF. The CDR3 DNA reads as TGTGCCAGCAGTGAGGGCGGGCGCTCCTACAATGAGCAGTTCTTC.

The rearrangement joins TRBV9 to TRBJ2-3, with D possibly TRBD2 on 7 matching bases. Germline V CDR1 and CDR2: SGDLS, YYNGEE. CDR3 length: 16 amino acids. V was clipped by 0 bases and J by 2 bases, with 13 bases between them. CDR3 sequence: CASSVAAGANTDTQYF. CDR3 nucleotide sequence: TGTGCCAGCAGCGTAGCTGCGGGGGCCAACACAGATACGCAGTATTTT.

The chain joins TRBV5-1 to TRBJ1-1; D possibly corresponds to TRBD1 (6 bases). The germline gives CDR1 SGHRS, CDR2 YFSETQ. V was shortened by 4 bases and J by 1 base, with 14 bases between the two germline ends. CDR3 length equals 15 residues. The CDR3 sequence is CASSGDKPWNTEAFF. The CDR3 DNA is TGCGCCAGCAGCGGGGACAAGCCATGGAACACTGAAGCTTTCTTT.

Here the CDR3 reads CAAHQQGGNEQYF. The CDR3 nucleotides read TGTGCCGCCCATCAACAGGGGGGCAACGAGCAGTACTTC. V usage is TRBV10-3 and J usage is TRBJ2-7; 8 bases line up with TRBD1. The CDR3 is 13 residues long. CDR1 and CDR2 (germline): ENHRY, SYGVKD. V was clipped by 11 bases and J by 5 bases; unmatched bases: 11.

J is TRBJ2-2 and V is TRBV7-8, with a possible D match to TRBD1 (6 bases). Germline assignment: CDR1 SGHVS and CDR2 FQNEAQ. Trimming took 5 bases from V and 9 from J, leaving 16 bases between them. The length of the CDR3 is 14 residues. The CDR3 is CASSPGAAAWELFF. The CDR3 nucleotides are TGTGCCAGCAGCCCAGGGGCGGCCGCCTGGGAGCTGTTTTTT.